Below are 15 T cell receptor beta chains sequenced from a single sample in a study of monozygotic twins with inflammatory bowel disease. TCRdb re-called the 5' RACE reads; every CDR3 protein appears as one record, without DNA. The sample's table shows under 150,000 distinct CDR3 sequences. Sequenced material: blood. The receptors stem from a human donor with ulcerative colitis or Crohn's disease, or a healthy co-twin of an affected twin (not recorded which).

The chain carries TRBV30 and TRBJ2-3. Germline CDR1 and CDR2: GTSNPN and SVGIG (reference sequence). The CDR3 runs 14 residues. CDR3 residues: CAWNLGASTDTQYF. The complete variable domain, with remaining parts taken from reference TRBV30 and TRBJ2-3, reads SQTIHQWPATLVQPVGSPLSLECTVEGTSNPNLYWYRQAAGRGLQLLFYSVGIGQISSEVPQNLSASRPQDRQFILSSKKLLLSDSGFYLCAWNLGASTDTQYFGPGTRLTVL.

The J gene is TRBJ2-7, the V gene TRBV2; TCRdb proposes TRBD1, but this gene call is untestable without DNA. Germline V gene sequence: CDR1 SNHLY, CDR2 FYNNEI. This CDR3 region has 14 residues. CDR3 sequence: CASIRPDKSYEQYF.

The CDR3 loop reads CASSLDAGTNTEAFF. This chain uses TRBV7-9 with TRBJ1-1. The CDR3 loop spans 15 amino acids. Germline CDR1 is SEHNR and CDR2 is FQNEAQ (reference sequence).

V gene TRBV28 combines with J gene TRBJ2-6. Germline CDR1 and CDR2: MDHEN and SYDVKM. CDR3 length: 16 residues. The CDR3 loop reads CASGVAQSSGANVLTF. Complete variable domain (other parts from reference TRBV28 and TRBJ2-6): DVKVTQSSRYLVKRTGEKVFLECVQDMDHENMFWYRQDPGLGLRLIYFSYDVKMKEKGDIPEGYSVSREKKERFSLILESASTNQTSMYLCASGVAQSSGANVLTFGAGSRLTVL.

The chain combines TRBV5-1 with TRBJ2-1; TCRdb designates TRBD2, a call that cannot be tested without DNA. Germline CDR1 and CDR2: SGHRS and YFSETQ. The CDR3 sequence is 15 residues long. The chain's CDR3 is CASSLVASGDNEQFF. Together with reference TRBV5-1 and TRBJ2-1, the CDR3 gives the full variable domain: KAGVTQTPRYLIKTRGQQVTLSCSPISGHRSVSWYQQTPGQGLQFLFEYFSETQRNKGNFPGRFSGRQFSNSRSEMNVSTLELGDSALYLCASSLVASGDNEQFFGPGTRLTVL.

The genes are TRBV20-1 and TRBJ1-2; no DNA is available, so the TRBD1 call from TCRdb remains unchecked. The CDR3 has 14 amino acids. Germline CDR1 is DFQATT and CDR2 is SNEGSKA (reference sequence). The CDR3 here is CSASETGGDYGYTF.

The chain carries TRBV20-1 and TRBJ2-5; TCRdb selects TRBD2, and the lack of DNA leaves this call unchecked. The germline CDR1 and CDR2 sequences are DFQATT and SNEGSKA (reference sequence). The CDR3 is 13 amino acids. CDR3 amino acids: CSAAVTIQETQYF.

This chain's CDR3 is CASTMGGDRGIYEQYF. This chain links TRBV19 with TRBJ2-7; TCRdb names TRBD1, which stays unverified in the absence of DNA. The CDR3 loop spans 16 amino acids. Looked up from germline, CDR1 is LNHDA and CDR2 is SQIVND (reference sequence). Together with reference TRBV19 and TRBJ2-7, the CDR3 gives the full variable domain: DGGITQSPKYLFRKEGQNVTLSCEQNLNHDAMYWYRQDPGQGLRLIYYSQIVNDFQKGDIAEGYSVSREKKESFPLTVTSAQKNPTAFYLCASTMGGDRGIYEQYFGPGTRLTVT.

The chain links TRBV11-1 to TRBJ1-6; TCRdb names TRBD1, which stays unverified in the absence of DNA. The CDR3 is made up of 18 amino acids. CDR1 SGHAT and CDR2 FQDESV come from the germline V gene (reference sequence). The CDR3 reads CASSLAVRAGGYNSPLHF.

The chain uses TRBV12-3 or TRBV12-4 and TRBJ2-3. CDR3 size: 16 residues. The CDR3 is CASRKVAAYSTDTQYF.

The chain recombines TRBV9 with TRBJ1-2. CDR1 and CDR2 (germline): SGDLS, YYNGEE. CDR3 length: 15 amino acids. CDR3: CASSPHTENNYGYTF. Drawing the rest from reference TRBV9 and TRBJ1-2, the complete variable domain is DSGVTQTPKHLITATGQRVTLRCSPRSGDLSVYWYQQSLDQGLQFLIQYYNGEERAKGNILERFSAQQFPDLHSELNLSSLELGDSALYFCASSPHTENNYGYTFGSGTRLTVV.

V is TRBV7-9 and J is TRBJ2-3; TCRdb proposes TRBD2, but this gene call is untestable without DNA. Germline values: CDR1 SEHNR, CDR2 FQNEAQ (reference sequence). The CDR3 covers 16 residues. The CDR3 region is CASSGSSGGSTDTQYF.

The gene calls are TRBV10-3 and TRBJ2-1; TCRdb calls TRBD1, which cannot be checked without DNA. The CDR3 covers 17 residues. Germline CDR1 ENHRY, CDR2 SYGVKD. The CDR3 sequence is CAISESLQGDLYNEQFF.

The chain recombines TRBV9 with TRBJ1-2. Germline CDR1 SGDLS, CDR2 YYNGEE. The CDR3 extends over 13 amino acids. The CDR3 region is CASSVMGSYGYTF.

This chain connects TRBV2 to TRBJ2-1; the D call of TRBD2 rests on TCRdb alone, since no DNA is present to check it. CDR3 size: 15 residues. CDR1 and CDR2 (germline): SNHLY, FYNNEI. The CDR3 sequence is CASSGGTSGLQEQFF.